This TCR beta chain emerged from a study of Ad26.COV2.S vaccination and SARS-CoV-2 variants. Sequenced by immunoSEQ multiplex PCR; TCRdb stores in-frame clones only, minus some. The sample lists fewer than 500,000 clones; 75% to 95% were seen once. Treatment described: 15 to 20 received Ad26.COV2.S at low or high dose, single or two shots; 5 received placebo; per-sample allocation not given. Specimens were obtained on day 63 following the first vaccine or placebo injection. This TCR was sampled from a person between 18 and 59 years old who received the Ad26.COV2.S COVID-19 vaccine or a placebo. Sequencing used peripheral blood, obtained in a trial of Ad26.COV2.S vaccine versus placebo.

CDR3 sequence: CASSQDPVSYEQYF. The DNA of the CDR3 is TGTGCCAGCAGCCAAGATCCGGTCTCCTACGAGCAGTACTTC. This chain connects TRBV3-1 (or the pseudogene TRBV3-2) to TRBJ2-7, with D unresolved. The germline CDR1 and CDR2 sequences are LGHDT and YNNKEL (reference sequence). V was pared by 0 bases and J by 0 bases, with 6 bases between. This CDR3 spans 14 amino acids.